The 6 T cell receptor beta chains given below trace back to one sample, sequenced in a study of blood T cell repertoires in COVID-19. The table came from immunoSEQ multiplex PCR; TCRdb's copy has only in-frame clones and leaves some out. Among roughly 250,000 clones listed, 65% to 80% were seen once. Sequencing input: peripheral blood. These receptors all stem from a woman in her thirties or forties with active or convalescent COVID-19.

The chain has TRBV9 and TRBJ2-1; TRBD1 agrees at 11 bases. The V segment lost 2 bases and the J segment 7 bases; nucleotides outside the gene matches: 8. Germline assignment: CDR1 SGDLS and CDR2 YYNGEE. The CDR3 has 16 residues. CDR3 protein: CASSVGSGTGGNEQFF. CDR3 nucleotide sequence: TGTGCCAGCAGCGTGGGATCCGGGACAGGGGGTAATGAGCAGTTCTTC.

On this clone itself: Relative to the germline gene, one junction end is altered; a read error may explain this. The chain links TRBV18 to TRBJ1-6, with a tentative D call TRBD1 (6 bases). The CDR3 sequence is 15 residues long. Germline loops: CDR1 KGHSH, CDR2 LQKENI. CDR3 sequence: CASSPTTGYTSPLHF. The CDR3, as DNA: TGTGCCAGCTCACCCACAACAGGGTATACTTCACCCCTCCACTTT.

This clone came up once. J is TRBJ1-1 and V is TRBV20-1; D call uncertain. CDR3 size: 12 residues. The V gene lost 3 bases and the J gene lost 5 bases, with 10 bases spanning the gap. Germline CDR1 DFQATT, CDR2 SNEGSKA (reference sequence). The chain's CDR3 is CSASGGRTEAFF. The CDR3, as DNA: TGCAGTGCTAGTGGAGGGCGAACTGAAGCTTTCTTT.

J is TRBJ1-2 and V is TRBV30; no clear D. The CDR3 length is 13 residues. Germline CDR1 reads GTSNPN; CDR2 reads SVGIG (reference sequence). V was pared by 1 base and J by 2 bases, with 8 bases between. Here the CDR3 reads CAWSEQSNYGYTF. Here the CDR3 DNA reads TGTGCCTGGAGTGAACAGTCAAACTATGGCTACACCTTC.

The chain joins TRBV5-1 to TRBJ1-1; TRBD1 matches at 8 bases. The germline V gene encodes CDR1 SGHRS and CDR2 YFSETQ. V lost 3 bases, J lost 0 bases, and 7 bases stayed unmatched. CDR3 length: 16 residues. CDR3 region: CASSWRQGTMNTEAFF. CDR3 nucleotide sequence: TGCGCCAGCAGCTGGCGACAGGGGACTATGAACACTGAAGCTTTCTTT.

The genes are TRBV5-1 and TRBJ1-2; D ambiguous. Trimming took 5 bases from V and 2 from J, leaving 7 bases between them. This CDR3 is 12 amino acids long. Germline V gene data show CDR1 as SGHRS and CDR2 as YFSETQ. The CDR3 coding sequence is TGCGCCAGCAGGGGCGAGAACTATGGCTACACCTTC. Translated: CASRGENYGYTF.